Each of the 19 T cell receptor beta chains below was sequenced from the same sample in a study of tissue T cells after allogeneic stem cell transplantation. Generated by immunoSEQ multiplex PCR, the TCRdb table keeps only in-frame clones and is missing some. The data contain roughly 50,000 clones, roughly 73% of them singletons. Input material: sorted cells pooled from one or two spleens. The receptors come from a pool of C57BL/6 mice in good health.

A single count supports this clone. The genes are named according to mouse. The read terminates 1 residue before the CDR3 end, so the remaining end is supplied by the germline J gene. The rearrangement joins TRBV26 to TRBJ2-5; D unresolved. The CDR3 is 13 amino acids. Trimming took 0 bases from V and 5 from J, leaving 6 bases between them. The germline gives CDR1 KGHPV, CDR2 FQNQEV (reference sequence). The CDR3 sequence: CASSLSGGDTQYF. CDR3 DNA (partial): TGTGCCAGCAGTCTGTCTGGAGGAGACACCCAGTAC.

In the case of this clone: Each gene name is a mouse one. With the read ending 1 residue before the CDR3 end, the germline J gene is used to fill in that end. The chain joins TRBV29 to TRBJ1-2, with 7 nucleotides matching TRBD1. The CDR3 is 14 residues long. The germline CDR1 and CDR2 sequences are MSHET and SYDVDS. V was pared by 2 bases and J by 3 bases, with 3 bases of the junction left unmatched. The CDR3 region is CASSLGQGDSDYTF. The sequenced CDR3 bases are TGTGCTAGCAGTTTAGGGCAGGGGGACTCCGACTACACC.

Worth noting for this clone: Gene names follow the mouse nomenclature. From the germline J gene comes the end of the CDR3, since the read stops 1 residue before it. V is TRBV29 and J is TRBJ1-3; D possibly corresponds to TRBD1 (6 bases). The CDR3 runs to 14 residues. The V end was cut by 5 bases, the J end by 1 base, with 9 bases between. CDR1 MSHET and CDR2 SYDVDS come from the germline V gene. The CDR3 spells CASSPGTSGNTLYF. The covered CDR3 bases are TGTGCTAGCAGTCCCGGGACATCTGGAAATACGCTCTAT. The full variable domain, in which reference TRBV29 and TRBJ1-3 provide the parts outside the CDR3, is DMKVTQMPRYLIKRMGENVLLECGQDMSHETMYWYRQDPGLGLQLIYISYDVDSNSEGDIPKGYRVSRKKREHFSLILDSAKTNQTSVYFCASSPGTSGNTLYFGEGSRLIVV.

This clone was seen a single time. Gene names are the mouse ones. The read ends 1 residue early relative to the CDR3; the germline J gene fills the gap. This chain joins TRBV19 and TRBJ1-3; 7 bases align to TRBD1. The trim removed 4 bases at V and 0 bases at J, leaving 4 bases unmatched. This CDR3 region has 15 residues. In germline, CDR1 is FNHDT, CDR2 SITEND (reference sequence). CDR3 bases read: TGTGCCAGCAGTCGACAGGGATATTCTGGAAATACGCTCTAT. It yields the protein CASSRQGYSGNTLY. In full, the CDR3 is CASSRQGYSGNTLYF.

As regards this clone: Gene names are the mouse ones. From the germline J gene comes the end of the CDR3, since the read stops 1 residue before it. This sequence joins TRBV19 and TRBJ1-1, with 9 bases that match TRBD1. Germline lookup yields CDR1 FNHDT and CDR2 SITEND (reference sequence). This CDR3 comprises 14 residues. Germline trimming cut 3 bases from V and 4 bases from J; bases unmatched to any gene: 4. CDR3 residues: CASSTGQGGTEVFF. The CDR3 DNA, read in part, is TGTGCCAGCAGTACGGGACAGGGAGGCACAGAAGTCTTC.

A word on this clone: Genes and germline are mouse. Sequencing ends 1 residue short of the CDR3 end; the germline J gene provides the rest. The J gene is TRBJ2-4, the V gene TRBV19, with 9 bases identical to TRBD1. After removal of 4 bases from V and 3 bases from J, the junction contained 3 bases not matched to a gene. Germline CDR1 is FNHDT and CDR2 is SITEND (reference sequence). This CDR3 has 14 amino acids. CDR3 in amino acids: CASSLTGGQNTLYF. The sequenced part of the CDR3 DNA is TGTGCCAGCAGTTTGACAGGGGGGCAAAACACCTTGTAC.

Points on this clone: Here the gene names and germline are mouse. The read comes to an end 1 residue before the CDR3 does, leaving the germline J gene to fill in the end. The rearrangement uses TRBV3 and TRBJ2-5; weak D call: TRBD1 (5 bases). The CDR3 is 14 residues long. CDR1 and CDR2 from the germline V gene are SNHLY and FYNGKV (reference sequence). V was cut by 1 base and J by 6 bases, with 11 bases left in between. The CDR3 bases that were read are TGTGCCAGCAGCTTAGGTCAGGGAGGGGACACCCAGTAC. This translates into CASSLGQGGDTQY. The CDR3 in its entirety is CASSLGQGGDTQYF. The complete variable domain, with remaining parts taken from reference TRBV3 and TRBJ2-5, reads GPKVLQIPSHQIIDMGQMVTLNCDPVSNHLYFYWYKQILGQQMEFLVNFYNGKVMEKSKLFKDQFSVERPDGSYFTLKIQPTALEDSAVYFCASSLGQGGDTQYFGPGTRLLVL.

On this clone itself: The gene names here belong to mouse. CDR3 amino acids: CASSLGINSPLYF. The covered CDR3 bases are TGTGCCAGCAGCTTAGGGATAAATTCGCCCCTCTAC. The genes are TRBV3 and TRBJ1-6; D gene ambiguous. Sequencing ends 1 residue short of the CDR3 end; the germline J gene provides the rest. TRBJ1-6 is known as an ORF, though its function is uncertain. This CDR3 region has 13 residues. Per germline, CDR1 SNHLY and CDR2 FYNGKV (reference sequence). V was trimmed by 1 base and J by 7 bases, leaving 5 bases between them.

This clone has just a few counts. Mouse gene names and germline throughout. From the germline J gene comes the end of the CDR3, since the read stops 1 residue before it. The rearrangement uses TRBV3 and TRBJ2-4; D ambiguous. Trimming cost V 1 base and J 4 bases, with 6 bases left between them. Germline assignment: CDR1 SNHLY and CDR2 FYNGKV (reference sequence). CDR3 size: 13 residues. The CDR3 is CASSLGEENTLYF. The CDR3 DNA, read in part, is TGTGCCAGCAGCTTAGGGGAGGAAAACACCTTGTAC.

This clone came up a few times. Gene names are the mouse ones. Coverage ceases 1 residue before the CDR3 finishes, and the germline J gene fills in the end. The gene calls are TRBV19 and TRBJ2-7, with D possibly matching TRBD2 (6 bases). The CDR3 has 13 amino acids. The germline V gene has CDR1 FNHDT and CDR2 SITEND (reference sequence). Trimming took 4 bases from V and 1 from J, leaving 9 bases between them. The CDR3 bases that were read are TGTGCCAGCAGTTGGGGGAGATCCTATGAACAGTAC. The encoded protein is CASSWGRSYEQY. The full CDR3 is CASSWGRSYEQYF.

In regard to this clone: Genes and germline come from the mouse. The DNA ends 1 residue before the CDR3 does, and the rest of the CDR3 is filled in from the germline J gene. The chain uses TRBV4 and TRBJ1-1; D is uncertain. V lost 5 bases to trimming and J lost 3 bases, with 7 bases between them. Germline lookup yields CDR1 LGHDT and CDR2 YNNKQL (reference sequence). The CDR3 has 12 residues. CDR3 residues: CASSPADTEVFF. The sequenced part of the CDR3 DNA is TGTGCCAGCAGCCCGGCAGACACAGAAGTCTTC.

Turning to this clone: The gene names here belong to mouse. The CDR3 end is not reached by the read, which stops 1 residue before it; the germline J gene fills it in. V is TRBV1 and J is TRBJ2-7; D is ambiguous. The CDR3 sequence is 13 residues long. Per germline, CDR1 NSQYPW and CDR2 LRSPGD (reference sequence). Trimming removed 1 base from V and 4 bases from J, with 8 bases in between. The DNA read from the CDR3 is TGCACCTGCAGTGCAGGCAGGCAATATGAACAGTAC. The encoded protein is CTCSAGRQYEQY. The full CDR3 sequence reads CTCSAGRQYEQYF. The variable domain in full, completed from reference TRBV1 and TRBJ2-7, reads VTLLEQNPRWRLVPRGQAVNLRCILKNSQYPWMSWYQQDLQKQLQWLFTLRSPGDKEVKSLPGADYLATRVTDTELRLQVANMSQGRTLYCTCSAGRQYEQYFGPGTRLTVL.

As to this clone: The gene names here belong to mouse. Partial CDR3 DNA: TGTGCCAGCAGCTTAGGGGTTGCTGAGCAGTTC. This translates into CASSLGVAEQF. In full, the CDR3 reads CASSLGVAEQFF. The J gene is TRBJ2-1, the V gene TRBV3, with D unresolved. The read gets to within 1 residue of the CDR3 end, and the germline J gene fills in the rest. Trimming removed 1 base at V and 6 bases at J, with 4 bases between. CDR3 size: 12 residues. Germline CDR1 and CDR2: SNHLY and FYNGKV (reference sequence).

As regards this clone: The gene names given are mouse names. Coverage ceases 1 residue before the CDR3 finishes, and the germline J gene fills in the end. This chain links TRBV5 with TRBJ2-7; D gene uncertain. The germline V gene has CDR1 LGHNA and CDR2 YNLKQL (reference sequence). The CDR3 runs 13 residues. Deletions cut 0 bases from V and 3 bases from J, with 6 bases between. The CDR3 is CASSQERNYEQYF. The covered CDR3 bases are TGTGCCAGCAGCCAAGAGAGGAACTATGAACAGTAC.

Comments on this clone: Here the gene names and germline are mouse. The read terminates 1 residue before the CDR3 end, so the remaining end is supplied by the germline J gene. The chain uses TRBV3 and TRBJ2-7, with 10 bases fitting TRBD1. Trimming at V came to 3 bases and at J to 0 bases, leaving 2 bases not matched to a gene. The CDR3 totals 15 residues. Germline V CDR1 and CDR2: SNHLY, FYNGKV (reference sequence). CDR3 DNA, as far as it was read: TGTGCCAGCAGCTTGGGACAGGGGAGCTCCTATGAACAGTAC. Amino acids: CASSLGQGSSYEQY. The complete CDR3 reads CASSLGQGSSYEQYF.

Of note for this clone: The germline and genes are mouse ones. Read data end 1 residue before the CDR3 end; the end is taken from the germline J gene. The chain combines TRBV13-2 with TRBJ1-1, with D possibly TRBD1 on 5 matching bases. In germline, CDR1 is NNHNN, CDR2 SYGAGS (reference sequence). V was shortened by 1 base and J by 1 base, with 11 bases between the two germline ends. The CDR3 has 15 amino acids. The CDR3 is CASGDHGAGNTEVFF. The covered CDR3 bases are TGTGCCAGCGGTGATCATGGGGCAGGAAACACAGAAGTCTTC.

Comments on this clone: All gene names here are mouse names. The read is 1 residue too short to cover the CDR3 end, so that end is filled in from the germline J gene. The V and J genes are TRBV12-2 and TRBJ2-5; TRBD2 matches at 8 bases. CDR1 and CDR2 from the germline V gene are SGHLS and HYDKME. This CDR3 comprises 14 residues. The V and J ends lost 0 bases and 5 bases, in that order; junction bases with no gene match: 3. CDR3 bases read: TGTGCCAGCTCTCTCGCTGGGGGGAGAGACACCCAGTAC. This sequence encodes CASSLAGGRDTQY. The full CDR3 protein reads CASSLAGGRDTQYF. Full variable domain (outside the CDR3, taken from reference TRBV12-2 and TRBJ2-5): NSGVVQSPRYIIKGKGERSILKCIPISGHLSVAWYQQTQGQELKFFIQHYDKMERDKGNLPSRFSVQQFDDYHSEMNMSALELEDSAVYFCASSLAGGRDTQYFGPGTRLLVL.

As to this clone: Genes and germline are mouse. The read is 1 residue too short to cover the CDR3 end, so that end is filled in from the germline J gene. V and J are TRBV1 and TRBJ1-4; tentative D call: TRBD1 (5 bases). V was trimmed by 4 bases and J by 1 base, leaving 7 bases between them. Germline V gene lookup returns CDR1 NSQYPW and CDR2 LRSPGD (reference sequence). The CDR3 is 14 amino acids. CDR3 region: CTCSGTYSNERLFF. The CDR3 DNA, read in part, is TGCACCTGCAGTGGGACATATTCCAACGAAAGATTATTT.

On this clone: Genes here carry mouse names. Coverage ceases 1 residue before the CDR3 finishes, and the germline J gene fills in the end. The V and J genes are TRBV4 and TRBJ2-3; the match to TRBD2 covers 11 bases. The CDR3 sequence is 16 residues long. Germline V CDR1 and CDR2: LGHDT, YNNKQL (reference sequence). Trimming cost V 4 bases and J 0 bases; bases outside gene matches: 3. The sequenced part of the CDR3 DNA is TGTGCCAGCAGCTCGGACTGGGGGGCTAGTGCAGAAACGCTGTAT. Its protein is CASSSDWGASAETLY. The CDR3 reads in full as CASSSDWGASAETLYF. Looking up the rest from reference TRBV4 and TRBJ2-3 gives the full variable domain: ETAVFQTPNYHVTQVGNEVSFNCKQTLGHDTMYWYKQDSKKLLKIMFSYNNKQLIVNETVPRRFSPQSSDKAHLNLRIKSVEPEDSAVYLCASSSDWGASAETLYFGSGTRLTVL.